Below, 27 T cell receptor beta chains from the same sample are listed, as sequenced in a study of blood T cell repertoires in COVID-19. Data came from immunoSEQ multiplex PCR; TCRdb stores just in-frame clones and leaves some out. The sample contains about 220,000 clones, around 87% of which appear only once. The material sequenced was PBMCs or T cells enriched from blood (not recorded which). These receptor sequences come from a woman aged 18-35 years in a cohort exposed to, infected with or recovered from COVID-19 (not recorded which).

The rearrangement joins TRBV11-2 to TRBJ2-7; TRBD2 matches at 7 bases. The CDR3 length is 15 residues. CDR1 is SGHAT, CDR2 FQNNGV, per germline. The junction had 7 bases not matched to a gene; V was cut back by 5 bases and J by 0 bases. As DNA, the CDR3 is TGTGCCAGCAGCCCTCGGGAGGTCAACTCCTACGAGCAGTACTTC. Its translation is CASSPREVNSYEQYF.

The chain uses TRBV4-1 and TRBJ1-1; a weak D match, TRBD1 (5 bases). CDR1 MGHRA and CDR2 YSYEKL come from the germline V gene. This CDR3 region has 18 residues. The V gene lost 0 bases and the J gene lost 4 bases, with 21 bases spanning the gap. The CDR3 nucleotides are TGCGCCAGCAGCCAAGATTTAGGGACTTACCGTGGTGGCACTGAAGCTTTCTTT. This translates into CASSQDLGTYRGGTEAFF.

The chain joins TRBV5-6 to TRBJ2-1; the match to TRBD2 covers 11 bases. The CDR3 spans 17 residues. Germline lookup yields CDR1 SGHDT and CDR2 YYEEEE. Trimming cost V 0 bases and J 3 bases; bases outside gene matches: 5. The CDR3 region has the DNA TGTGCCAGCAGCTTGGGGCCCACTAGCGGGGGCTACAATGAGCAGTTCTTC. It codes for CASSLGPTSGGYNEQFF.

The V and J genes are TRBV6-1 and TRBJ2-7; D is possibly TRBD1 (6 bases). This CDR3 is built from 15 residues. CDR1 is MNHNS, CDR2 SASEGT, per germline. Trimming cost V 2 bases and J 2 bases, with 13 bases left between them. The CDR3 DNA reads TGTGCCAGCAGTGAATTTAAGGGACATGCCTACGAGCAGTACTTC. Translation: CASSEFKGHAYEQYF.

The chain carries TRBV15 and TRBJ1-5; TRBD1 might be the D (6 bases). This CDR3 spans 15 amino acids. Trimming shortened V by 0 bases and J by 5 bases, and 11 bases separated the two germline ends. Germline CDR1 is LNHNV and CDR2 is YYDKDF (reference sequence). CDR3 DNA: TGTGCCACCAGCAGAGATCCAGGGGTCGATCAGCCCCAGCATTTT. Amino acids: CATSRDPGVDQPQHF.

This chain connects TRBV7-2 to TRBJ1-2; 7 nucleotides agree with TRBD1. After removal of 3 bases from V and 8 bases from J, the junction contained 9 bases not matched to a gene. This CDR3 region has 14 residues. CDR1 SGHTA and CDR2 FQGNSA come from the germline V gene. The DNA of the CDR3 is TGTGCCAGCAGCTTGACCAAGACAGGGACGGGCTACACCTTC. Encoded protein: CASSLTKTGTGYTF.

This chain joins TRBV5-8 and TRBJ2-1; 8 nucleotides match TRBD2. CDR3 length: 15 residues. With 2 bases clipped from V and 2 bases from J, the junction kept 3 bases outside the gene matches. Germline loops: CDR1 SGHTS, CDR2 YDEGEE. Here the CDR3 DNA reads TGTGCCAGCAGCTTTGGAGCGGGAGCCTACAATGAGCAGTTCTTC. Protein sequence: CASSFGAGAYNEQFF.

The chain links TRBV19 to TRBJ1-3; 7 positions agree with TRBD1. The CDR3 runs to 16 residues. The germline V gene has CDR1 LNHDA and CDR2 SQIVND (reference sequence). The V gene end was trimmed by 3 bases and the J gene end by 3 bases; junction bases not matched to a gene: 8. CDR3: CASSMGQPLGGNTIYF. CDR3 sequence (DNA): TGTGCCAGTAGTATGGGACAGCCCCTGGGTGGAAACACCATATATTTT.

V is TRBV29-1 and J is TRBJ2-1; a possible D gene is TRBD2 (6 bases). The germline V and J ends were trimmed by 5 bases and 7 bases, with 12 bases remaining between them. The CDR3 has 12 amino acids. Germline CDR1 is SQVTM and CDR2 is ANQGSEA. The CDR3 DNA sequence: TGCAGCGTTTTTTATAGCGGTAATGAGCAGTTCTTC. This encodes CSVFYSGNEQFF.

This clone showed up just once. CDR3 region: CASSLLGTSGVINSPLHF. The CDR3 region has the DNA TGTGCCAGCAGTTTATTGGGGACCTCAGGGGTAATCAATTCACCCCTCCACTTT. The V gene is TRBV27, the J gene TRBJ1-6, with a possible D match to TRBD1 (6 bases). This CDR3 is built from 18 residues. V shed 1 base and J shed 7 bases, with 20 bases lying between them. From germline, CDR1 is MNHEY and CDR2 SMNVEV (reference sequence).

The chain recombines TRBV19 with TRBJ1-4; the D gene is possibly TRBD1 (5 bases). The V and J ends lost 9 bases and 11 bases respectively, with 19 bases between them. CDR1 and CDR2 (germline): LNHDA, SQIVND (reference sequence). The CDR3 runs 13 residues. CDR3 sequence (DNA): TGTGCCAGCCGAGGTGACAGATTTGGGAAACTGTTTTTT. As protein: CASRGDRFGKLFF.

The chain has TRBV19 and TRBJ2-1; 9 bases match TRBD2. The germline CDR1 and CDR2 sequences are LNHDA and SQIVND (reference sequence). The V and J ends lost 3 bases and 7 bases, in that order; junction bases with no gene match: 1. The CDR3 is 13 residues long. CDR3 protein: CASSISGSNEQFF. In DNA, the CDR3 is TGTGCCAGTAGTATTAGCGGGAGTAATGAGCAGTTCTTC.

This chain links TRBV2 with TRBJ1-6, with D possibly TRBD1 on 6 matching bases. The CDR3 is 14 residues long. Germline V gives CDR1 SNHLY, CDR2 FYNNEI. V lost 6 bases and J lost 7, with 13 bases in between. CDR3: CASSGQLINSPLHF. DNA for the CDR3: TGTGCCAGCAGCGGACAGCTGATCAATTCACCCCTCCACTTT. The whole variable domain, filled in from reference TRBV2 and TRBJ1-6, reads EPEVTQTPSHQVTQMGQEVILRCVPISNHLYFYWYRQILGQKVEFLVSFYNNEISEKSEIFDDQFSVERPDGSNFTLKIRSTKLEDSAMYFCASSGQLINSPLHFGNGTRLTVT.

The gene calls are TRBV14 and TRBJ2-1; D ambiguous. Trimming removed 0 bases from V and 0 bases from J, with 9 bases in between. The germline V gene has CDR1 SGHDN and CDR2 FVKESK. The CDR3 has 16 amino acids. CDR3 in DNA: TGTGCCAGCAGCCAAGATCTCGGTAGCTCCTACAATGAGCAGTTCTTC. It codes for CASSQDLGSSYNEQFF.

This chain connects TRBV11-3 to TRBJ1-1; D is uncertain. Germline V gene sequence: CDR1 SGHNT, CDR2 YENEEA. CDR3 length equals 13 residues. V was clipped by 3 bases and J by 5 bases, with 10 bases between them. The CDR3 spells CASSFTSVTEAFF. CDR3 nucleotide sequence: TGTGCCAGCAGCTTTACGTCGGTTACTGAAGCTTTCTTT.

The chain links TRBV2 to TRBJ1-2, with a weak D call TRBD1 (5 bases). Germline values: CDR1 SNHLY, CDR2 FYNNEI. The V end was cut by 7 bases, the J end by 0 bases, with 12 bases between. The CDR3 is 14 residues long. The CDR3 sequence: CASIPTGANYGYTF. In nucleotides, the CDR3 is TGTGCCAGCATCCCTACAGGAGCTAACTATGGCTACACCTTC.

The V gene is TRBV5-1, the J gene TRBJ2-5; the D gene is possibly TRBD1 (5 bases). Germline lookup yields CDR1 SGHRS and CDR2 YFSETQ. Trimming shortened V by 2 bases and J by 5 bases, and 10 bases separated the two germline ends. The CDR3 totals 13 residues. CDR3 coding DNA: TGCGCCAGCAGCTTTGACAGTGGTGAGACCCAGTACTTC. Amino acids: CASSFDSGETQYF. Variable domain in full (rest from reference TRBV5-1 and TRBJ2-5): KAGVTQTPRYLIKTRGQQVTLSCSPISGHRSVSWYQQTPGQGLQFLFEYFSETQRNKGNFPGRFSGRQFSNSRSEMNVSTLELGDSALYLCASSFDSGETQYFGPGTRLLVL.

V usage is TRBV11-2 and J usage is TRBJ2-7; tentatively, D is TRBD2 (6 bases). V lost 5 bases and J 6 bases, leaving 14 bases between the germline ends. This CDR3 comprises 13 residues. CDR1 is SGHAT and CDR2 is FQNNGV in the germline V gene. CDR3 DNA sequence: TGTGCCAGCAGCCCAGGGACTGCTGGCGAGCAGTACTTC. It codes for CASSPGTAGEQYF.

V gene TRBV3-1 (or the pseudogene TRBV3-2) combines with J gene TRBJ2-5; 9 nucleotides agree with TRBD2. V lost 0 bases to trimming and J lost 4 bases; unmatched junction nucleotides: 6. The germline gives CDR1 LGHDT, CDR2 YNNKEL (reference sequence). The CDR3 loop spans 16 amino acids. This chain's CDR3 is CASSQEAGGPGETQYF. In DNA form, the CDR3 reads TGTGCCAGCAGCCAAGAGGCGGGGGGGCCGGGAGAGACCCAGTACTTC.

To note about this clone: The same CDR3 is also encoded by other DNA sequences in this sample. J is TRBJ1-2 and V is TRBV5-1; D possibly corresponds to TRBD1 (6 bases). The CDR3 length is 14 residues. V lost 0 bases to trimming and J lost 0 bases, with 6 bases between them. Per germline, CDR1 SGHRS and CDR2 YFSETQ. The CDR3 region has the DNA TGCGCCAGCAGCTTGGGGACAGCTAACTATGGCTACACCTTC. Amino acids: CASSLGTANYGYTF.

This chain joins TRBV7-8 and TRBJ2-1; 10 nucleotides agree with TRBD2. Germline CDR1 and CDR2: SGHVS and FQNEAQ. V shed 5 bases and J 1 base; nucleotides not matched to a gene: 8. The CDR3 loop spans 17 amino acids. The CDR3 nucleotides are TGTGCCAGCAGCCCGCAAGCGGGAGGGGGTTCCTACAATGAGCAGTTCTTC. Encoded protein: CASSPQAGGGSYNEQFF.

The chain links TRBV7-2 to TRBJ2-7, with D tentatively TRBD2 (6 bases). Germline loops: CDR1 SGHTA, CDR2 FQGNSA. The CDR3 is made up of 15 amino acids. V lost 6 bases to trimming and J lost 2 bases, with 17 bases between them. CDR3 nucleotide sequence: TGTGCCAGCAGACCTGGGGGGACCCTCACCTACGAGCAGTACTTC. Translating gives CASRPGGTLTYEQYF.

The rearrangement joins TRBV7-3 to TRBJ1-3; no reliable D call. In germline, CDR1 is SGHTA, CDR2 FQGTGA. The V end was cut by 11 bases, the J end by 3 bases, with 20 bases between. CDR3 length equals 15 residues. CDR3 amino acids: CAGPPGESCGNTIYF. CDR3 DNA sequence: TGTGCCGGCCCCCCAGGCGAGTCCTGTGGAAACACCATATATTTT.

This chain links TRBV4-2 with TRBJ1-5; D remains ambiguous. The length of the CDR3 is 22 residues. The V gene lost 1 base and the J gene lost 0 bases, with 28 bases spanning the gap. Germline V gene sequence: CDR1 LGHNA, CDR2 YNFKEQ. The CDR3 reads CASSQGPLASSGMLNSNQPQHF. The CDR3 DNA follows: TGTGCCAGCAGCCAAGGTCCTTTAGCCTCATCGGGTATGCTCAATAGCAATCAGCCCCAGCATTTT.

This clone was counted once. Other DNA sequences in this sample translate to the same CDR3. The genes are TRBV7-2 and TRBJ1-1, with a tentative D call TRBD1 (5 bases). Trimming cost V 3 bases and J 3 bases, with 8 bases left between them. CDR1 and CDR2 from the germline V gene are SGHTA and FQGNSA. CDR3 length: 13 residues. This chain's CDR3 is CASSFSGDTEAFF. CDR3 bases: TGTGCCAGCAGCTTCTCGGGGGACACTGAAGCTTTCTTT.

This clone showed up just a few times. The rearrangement uses TRBV11-2 and TRBJ2-2; TRBD1 matches at 8 bases. Germline V CDR1 and CDR2: SGHAT, FQNNGV. V lost 5 bases to trimming and J lost 5 bases; unmatched junction nucleotides: 7. There are 15 residues in the CDR3. DNA of the CDR3: TGTGCCAGCAGCAAGGGACAGGCTTATACCGGGGAGCTGTTTTTT. Protein sequence: CASSKGQAYTGELFF.

The genes are TRBV7-8 and TRBJ1-3; D gene ambiguous. Germline V lookup: CDR1 SGHVS, CDR2 FQNEAQ. The CDR3 has 15 residues. V was pared by 1 base and J by 0 bases, with 7 bases between. Here the CDR3 DNA reads TGTGCCAGCAGCTTAGTGGCGGACTCTGGAAACACCATATATTTT. The encoded protein is CASSLVADSGNTIYF.